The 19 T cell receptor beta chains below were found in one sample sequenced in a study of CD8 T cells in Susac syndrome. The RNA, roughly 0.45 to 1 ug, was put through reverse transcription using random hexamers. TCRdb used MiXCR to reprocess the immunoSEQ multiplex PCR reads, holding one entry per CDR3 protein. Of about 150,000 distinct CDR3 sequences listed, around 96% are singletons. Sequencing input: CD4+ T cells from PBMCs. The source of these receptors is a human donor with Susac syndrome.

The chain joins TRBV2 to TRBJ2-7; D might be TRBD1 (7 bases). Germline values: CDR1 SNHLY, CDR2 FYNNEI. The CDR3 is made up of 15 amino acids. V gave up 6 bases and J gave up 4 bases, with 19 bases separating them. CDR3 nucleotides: TGTGCCAGCAGGAGAGGAGGGACAGCTTCTTACGAGCAGTACGTC. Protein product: CASRRGGTASYEQYV.

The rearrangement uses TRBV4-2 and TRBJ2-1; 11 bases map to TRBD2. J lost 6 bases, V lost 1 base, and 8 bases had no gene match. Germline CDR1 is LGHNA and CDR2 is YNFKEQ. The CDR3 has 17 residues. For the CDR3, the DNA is TGTGCCAGCAGCCAAGCTGGGGGACTAGCGGTTCCCAATGAGCAGTTCTTC. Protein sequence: CASSQAGGLAVPNEQFF.

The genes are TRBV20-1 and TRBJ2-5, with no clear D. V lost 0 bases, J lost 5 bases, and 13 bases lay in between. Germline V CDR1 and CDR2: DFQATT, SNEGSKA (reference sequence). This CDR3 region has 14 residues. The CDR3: CSAREARFQETQYF. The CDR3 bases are TGCAGTGCTAGAGAGGCCCGCTTCCAGGAGACCCAGTACTTC.

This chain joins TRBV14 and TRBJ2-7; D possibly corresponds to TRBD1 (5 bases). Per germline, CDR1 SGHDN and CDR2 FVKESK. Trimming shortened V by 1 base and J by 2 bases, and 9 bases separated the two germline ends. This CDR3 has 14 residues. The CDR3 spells CASSQGGRAYEQYV. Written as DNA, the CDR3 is TGTGCCAGCAGCCAAGGCGGCAGGGCCTACGAGCAGTACGTC.

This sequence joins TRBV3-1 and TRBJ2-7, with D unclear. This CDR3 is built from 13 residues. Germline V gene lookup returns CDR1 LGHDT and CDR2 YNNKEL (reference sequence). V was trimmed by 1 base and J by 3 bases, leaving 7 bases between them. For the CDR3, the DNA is TGTGCCAGCAGCCAAGGGGAAGTCTACGAGCAGTACTTC. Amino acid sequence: CASSQGEVYEQYF.

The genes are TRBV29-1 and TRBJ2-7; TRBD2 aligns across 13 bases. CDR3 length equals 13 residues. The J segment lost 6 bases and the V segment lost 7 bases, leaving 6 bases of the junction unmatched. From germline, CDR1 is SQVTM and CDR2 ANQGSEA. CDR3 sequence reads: CSAGLAGVGEQYF. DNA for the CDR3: TGCAGCGCCGGACTAGCGGGAGTAGGCGAGCAGTACTTC.

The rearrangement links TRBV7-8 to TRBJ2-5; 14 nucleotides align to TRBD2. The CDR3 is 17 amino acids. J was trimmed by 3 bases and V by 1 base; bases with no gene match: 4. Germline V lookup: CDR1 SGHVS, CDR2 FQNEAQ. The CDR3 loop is CASSLGRLAGGKETQYF. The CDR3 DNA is TGTGCCAGCAGCTTAGGGAGACTAGCGGGAGGGAAAGAGACCCAGTACTTC.

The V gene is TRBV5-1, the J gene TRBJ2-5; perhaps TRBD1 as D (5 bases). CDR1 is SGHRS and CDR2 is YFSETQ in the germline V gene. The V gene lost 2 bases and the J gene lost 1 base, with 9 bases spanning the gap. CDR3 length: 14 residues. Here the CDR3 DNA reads TGCGCCAGCAGCTTAAGACAGAGCCAAGAGACCCAGTACTTC. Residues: CASSLRQSQETQYF.

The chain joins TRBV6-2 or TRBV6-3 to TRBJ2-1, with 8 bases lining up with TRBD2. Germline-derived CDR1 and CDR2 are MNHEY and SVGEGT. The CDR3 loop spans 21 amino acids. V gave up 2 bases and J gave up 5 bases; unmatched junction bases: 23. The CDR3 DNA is TGTGCCAGCAGTTACCTACCACCAAGGGCACTAGCGGTGAGGCGAAACAATGAGCAGTTCTTC. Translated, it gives CASSYLPPRALAVRRNNEQFF.

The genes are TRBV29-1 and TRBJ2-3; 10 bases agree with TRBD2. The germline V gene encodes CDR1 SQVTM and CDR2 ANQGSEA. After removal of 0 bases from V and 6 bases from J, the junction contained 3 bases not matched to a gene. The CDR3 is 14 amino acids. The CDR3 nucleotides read TGCAGCGTTGAAGATCAACTAGCGGGGGATACGCAGTATTTT. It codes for CSVEDQLAGDTQYF.

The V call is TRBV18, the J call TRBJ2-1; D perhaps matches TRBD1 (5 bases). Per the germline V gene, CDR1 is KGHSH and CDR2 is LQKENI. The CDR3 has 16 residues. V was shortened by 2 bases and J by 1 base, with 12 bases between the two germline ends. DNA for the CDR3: TGTGCCAGCTCACCAGGGGCAACACATTCCTACAATGAGCAGTTCTTC. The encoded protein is CASSPGATHSYNEQFF. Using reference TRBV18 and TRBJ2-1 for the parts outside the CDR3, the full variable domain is NAGVMQNPRHLVRRRGQEARLRCSPMKGHSHVYWYRQLPEEGLKFMVYLQKENIIDESGMPKERFSAEFPKEGPSILRIQQVVRGDSAAYFCASSPGATHSYNEQFFGPGTRLTVL.

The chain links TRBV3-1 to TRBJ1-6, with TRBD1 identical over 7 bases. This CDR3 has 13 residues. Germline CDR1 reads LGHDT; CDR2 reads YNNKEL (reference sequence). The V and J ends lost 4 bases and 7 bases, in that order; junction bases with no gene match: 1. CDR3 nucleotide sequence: TGTGCCAGCAGCCGGGACAGAAATTCACCCCTCCACTTT. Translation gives CASSRDRNSPLHF.

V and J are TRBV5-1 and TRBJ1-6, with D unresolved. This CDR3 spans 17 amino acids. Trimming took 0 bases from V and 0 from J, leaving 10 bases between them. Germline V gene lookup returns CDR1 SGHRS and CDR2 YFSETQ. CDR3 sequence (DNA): TGCGCCAGCAGCTTGGACCCACAGAGCTCCTATAATTCACCCCTCCACTTT. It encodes CASSLDPQSSYNSPLHF.

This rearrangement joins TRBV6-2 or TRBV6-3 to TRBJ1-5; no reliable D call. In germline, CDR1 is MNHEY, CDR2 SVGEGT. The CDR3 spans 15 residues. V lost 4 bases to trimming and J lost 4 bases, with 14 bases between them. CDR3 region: CASSSGWRINQPQHF. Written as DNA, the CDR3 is TGTGCCAGCAGTTCGGGGTGGAGGATAAATCAGCCCCAGCATTTT.

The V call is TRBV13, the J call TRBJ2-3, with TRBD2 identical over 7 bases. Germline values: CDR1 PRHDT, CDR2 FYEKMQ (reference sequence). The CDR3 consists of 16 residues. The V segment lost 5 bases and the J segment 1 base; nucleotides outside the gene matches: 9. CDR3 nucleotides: TGTGCCAGCAGCAACCACGGGGGAGGGGGCACAGATACGCAGTATTTT. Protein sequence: CASSNHGGGGTDTQYF.

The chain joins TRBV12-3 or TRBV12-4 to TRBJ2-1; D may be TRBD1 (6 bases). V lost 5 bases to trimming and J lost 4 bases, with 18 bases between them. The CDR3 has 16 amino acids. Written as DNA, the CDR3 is TGTGCCAGCAGTATCGCCCTAGGGGACACTTACAATGAGCAGTTCTTC. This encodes CASSIALGDTYNEQFF.

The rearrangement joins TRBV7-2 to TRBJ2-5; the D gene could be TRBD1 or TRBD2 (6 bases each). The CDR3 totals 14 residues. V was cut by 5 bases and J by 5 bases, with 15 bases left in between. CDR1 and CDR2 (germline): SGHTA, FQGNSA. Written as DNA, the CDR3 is TGTGCCAGCAGCGCCTCCGGGGGCTGGGAGACCCAGTACTTC. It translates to CASSASGGWETQYF. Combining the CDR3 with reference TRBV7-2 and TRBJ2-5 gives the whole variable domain GAGVSQSPSNKVTEKGKDVELRCDPISGHTALYWYRQSLGQGLEFLIYFQGNSAPDKSGLPSDRFSAERTGGSVSTLTIQRTQQEDSAVYLCASSASGGWETQYFGPGTRLLVL.

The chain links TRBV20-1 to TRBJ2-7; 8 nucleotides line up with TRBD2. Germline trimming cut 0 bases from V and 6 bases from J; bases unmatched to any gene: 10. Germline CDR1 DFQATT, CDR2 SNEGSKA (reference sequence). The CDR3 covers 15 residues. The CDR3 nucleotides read TGCAGTGCTAGAGATGCCGGGACTAGGGCCTCCGAGCAGTACGTC. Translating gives CSARDAGTRASEQYV.

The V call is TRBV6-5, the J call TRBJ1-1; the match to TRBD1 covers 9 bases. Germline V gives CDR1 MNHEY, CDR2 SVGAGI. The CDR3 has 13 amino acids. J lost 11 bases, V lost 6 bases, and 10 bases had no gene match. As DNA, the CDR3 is TGTGCCAGCAGGCGGACAGGGGAGAGTGTGGCTTTCTTT. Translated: CASRRTGESVAFF.